A single sample gave rise to the 27 T cell receptor beta chains below, sequenced in a study of neurological immune-mediated disorders. TCRdb re-called the 5' RACE reads through MiXCR, storing one row per CDR3 protein. The sample has more than 75,000 distinct CDR3 sequences, about 9.3% seen once. Input material: PBMCs. The receptors were gathered from a man aged 40-49 years in good health.

This clonotype was detected many times. This chain links TRBV29-1 with TRBJ2-7; tentatively, D is TRBD1 (6 bases). The CDR3 extends over 13 amino acids. Deletions cut 6 bases from V and 3 bases from J, with 15 bases between. Germline CDR1 is SQVTM and CDR2 is ANQGSEA. CDR3 amino acids: CSVEISGDYEQYF. The CDR3 DNA follows: TGCAGCGTGGAAATTTCAGGGGACTACGAGCAGTACTTC.

This chain uses TRBV10-3 with TRBJ2-1; 11 positions match TRBD2. The germline V gene has CDR1 ENHRY and CDR2 SYGVKD. This CDR3 comprises 13 residues. V shed 4 bases, J shed 7 bases, and the junction held 0 bases outside the gene matches. Here the CDR3 reads CAISGLAGNEQFF. DNA of the CDR3: TGTGCCATCAGTGGACTAGCGGGGAATGAGCAGTTCTTC.

On this clonotype: One end of the junction varies from germline; a read error may be responsible. This chain uses TRBV11-2 with TRBJ2-7, with 14 bases aligning to TRBD2. The germline V gene encodes CDR1 SGHAT and CDR2 FQNNGV. The CDR3 totals 14 residues. CDR3 DNA sequence: TGTGCCATCAGCCGGGGACTAGCGGGAGCGAGGGAGTACTTC. Protein sequence: CAISRGLAGAREYF. The full variable domain, in which reference TRBV11-2 and TRBJ2-7 provide the parts outside the CDR3, is EAGVAQSPRYKIIEKRQSVAFWCNPISGHATLYWYQQILGQGPKLLIQFQNNGVVDDSQLPKDRFSAERLKGVDSTLKIQPAKLEDSAVYLCAISRGLAGAREYFGPGTRLTVT.

This clonotype was seen ten or more times. The junction differs from germline at one of its ends, possibly a read error. The CDR3, as DNA: TGTGCCAGCAGCTTCGGAAATGAGCAGTTCTTC. Amino acid sequence: CASSFGNEQFF. J is TRBJ2-1 and V is TRBV5-1; D uncertain. Germline V lookup: CDR1 SGHRS, CDR2 YFSETQ. There are 11 residues in the CDR3.

This clonotype was recorded at least ten times. The V call is TRBV5-1, the J call TRBJ2-1, with a possible D match to TRBD2 (6 bases). V dropped 4 bases and J dropped 7 bases, with 18 bases sitting between them. This CDR3 spans 15 amino acids. Germline CDR1 and CDR2: SGHRS and YFSETQ. The DNA for the CDR3 is TGCGCCAGCAGCGCCGAGGTGGCGGGACTGAATGAGCAGTTCTTC. As protein: CASSAEVAGLNEQFF.

The table lists this clonotype with many counts. The rearrangement uses TRBV7-9 and TRBJ2-7, with D maybe TRBD1 (6 bases). The CDR3 covers 12 residues. The V gene's germline CDR1 is SEHNR and CDR2 FQNEAQ (reference sequence). The germline V and J ends were trimmed by 4 bases and 3 bases, with 7 bases remaining between them. The CDR3 protein is CASSYRDYEQYF. In DNA, the CDR3 is TGTGCCAGCAGCTACAGGGACTACGAGCAGTACTTC.

This clonotype has at least ten counts. The chain uses TRBV14 and TRBJ2-3; D is possibly TRBD2 (6 bases). Per the germline V gene, CDR1 is SGHDN and CDR2 is FVKESK. This CDR3 comprises 15 residues. With 3 bases removed from V and 3 bases from J, the gap between germline ends came to 13 bases. The CDR3 region is CASSQGGTSTDTQYF. CDR3 in DNA: TGTGCCAGCAGCCAGGGCGGGACTTCTACAGATACGCAGTATTTT.

Note on this clonotype: Germline and junction disagree at one end, which may indicate a read error. The chain joins TRBV11-2 to TRBJ2-1, with D hard to call. CDR1 is SGHAT, CDR2 FQNNGV, per germline. The CDR3 loop spans 15 amino acids. Here the CDR3 reads CASILRRSPYNEQFF. The CDR3 bases are TGTGCCAGCATCTTAAGGCGTAGCCCCTACAATGAGCAGTTCTTC.

For the CDR3, the DNA is TGTGCCAGCAGCCCGGACAGTCAGCCCCAGCATTTT. Protein: CASSPDSQPQHF. J is TRBJ1-5 and V is TRBV7-9; weak D call: TRBD1 (6 bases). Trimming pared 5 bases from V and 6 bases from J, leaving 8 bases between. Germline values: CDR1 SEHNR, CDR2 FQNEAQ (reference sequence). The CDR3 sequence is 12 residues long.

This clonotype was seen ten or more times. The CDR3 DNA follows: TGTGCCAGCACCGCGACAGGACCCCTCCACTTT. Translation: CASTATGPLHF. This rearrangement joins TRBV5-5 to TRBJ1-6; a weak D match, TRBD1 (6 bases). Germline V lookup: CDR1 SGHKS, CDR2 YYEKEE (reference sequence). This CDR3 region has 11 residues. Between the trimmed V and J ends, which lost 6 bases and 12 bases, there was a span of 10 bases. Based on the CDR3 plus reference TRBV5-5 and TRBJ1-6, the full variable domain is DAGVTQSPTHLIKTRGQQVTLRCSPISGHKSVSWYQQVLGQGPQFIFQYYEKEERGRGNFPDRFSARQFPNYSSELNVNALLLGDSALYLCASTATGPLHFGNGTRLTVT.

This clonotype has ten or more counts. The chain combines TRBV5-1 with TRBJ2-3; 14 bases agree with TRBD2. Germline V gene lookup returns CDR1 SGHRS and CDR2 YFSETQ. Trimming cost V 6 bases and J 3 bases; bases outside gene matches: 9. This CDR3 is built from 17 residues. Here the CDR3 reads CASNSGRLAGGTDTQYF. The DNA of the CDR3 is TGCGCCAGCAACTCAGGCCGACTAGCGGGAGGGACAGATACGCAGTATTTT.

This clonotype was seen repeatedly, ten times or more. The chain's CDR3 is CSVLPGLQSRGYEQYF. In nucleotides, the CDR3 is TGCAGCGTGCTTCCGGGACTACAATCAAGGGGCTACGAGCAGTACTTC. The genes are TRBV29-1 and TRBJ2-7, with 7 bases lining up with TRBD2. Trimming at V came to 6 bases and at J to 3 bases, leaving 17 bases not matched to a gene. From germline, CDR1 is SQVTM and CDR2 ANQGSEA. The CDR3 runs 16 residues.

Here the CDR3 reads CSVDRGRGREQFF. CDR3 in DNA: TGCAGCGTTGATCGCGGGAGGGGGCGTGAGCAGTTCTTC. The chain carries TRBV29-1 and TRBJ2-1, with TRBD2 identical over 9 bases. V was pared by 3 bases and J by 9 bases, with 6 bases of the junction left unmatched. The CDR3 length is 13 residues. Germline CDR1 reads SQVTM; CDR2 reads ANQGSEA.

This clonotype was picked up many times. V gene TRBV14 combines with J gene TRBJ2-1; D might be TRBD1 (5 bases). The V and J ends lost 0 bases and 2 bases respectively, with 14 bases between them. Germline V gives CDR1 SGHDN, CDR2 FVKESK. This CDR3 spans 17 amino acids. The CDR3 DNA follows: TGTGCCAGCAGCCAAGATCCACGGCAGGGTCCCTACAATGAGCAGTTCTTC. Its protein is CASSQDPRQGPYNEQFF.

This clonotype has at least ten counts. Written as DNA, the CDR3 is TGTGCCAGCAGCCAACTAGCGGGGGGGCCCGAGCAGTACTTC. Translation: CASSQLAGGPEQYF. The chain joins TRBV3-1 to TRBJ2-7; 12 positions match TRBD2. V shed 2 bases, J shed 6 bases, and the junction held 2 bases outside the gene matches. Germline-derived CDR1 and CDR2 are LGHDT and YNNKEL (reference sequence). CDR3 length: 14 amino acids.

There are many counts of this clonotype. The chain joins TRBV20-1 to TRBJ2-5, with D hard to call. Per germline, CDR1 DFQATT and CDR2 SNEGSKA (reference sequence). V lost 2 bases, J lost 1 base, and 5 bases lay in between. This CDR3 has 12 residues. In nucleotides, the CDR3 is TGCAGTGCTAGATTTAGCCAAGAGACCCAGTACTTC. It specifies CSARFSQETQYF.

This clonotype has at least ten counts. CDR3 coding DNA: TGCAGTGCTAGGGACGGGAAAGAGGGCTACACCTTC. It is translated as CSARDGKEGYTF. The chain joins TRBV20-1 to TRBJ1-2; the D is unclear. CDR3 size: 12 residues. Germline-derived CDR1 and CDR2 are DFQATT and SNEGSKA (reference sequence). Trimming pared 3 bases from V and 8 bases from J, leaving 13 bases between.

The CDR3 here is CAAPPGLGEASNQPQHF. The CDR3 coding sequence is TGTGCCGCCCCACCGGGGCTCGGGGAGGCTAGCAATCAGCCCCAGCATTTT. The chain combines TRBV7-9 with TRBJ1-5; the D gene is possibly TRBD1 (5 bases). This CDR3 spans 17 amino acids. From germline, CDR1 is SEHNR and CDR2 FQNEAQ (reference sequence). Between the trimmed V and J ends, which lost 11 bases and 0 bases, there was a span of 23 bases.

This clonotype came up many times. The chain links TRBV2 to TRBJ1-1; no clear D gene. Germline CDR1 SNHLY, CDR2 FYNNEI. V was trimmed by 3 bases and J by 8 bases, leaving 13 bases between them. The CDR3 extends over 13 amino acids. The CDR3, as DNA: TGTGCCAGCAGTGAGCGCCGGCAGCTGGAAGCTTTCTTT. Translated: CASSERRQLEAFF.

In this sample, this clonotype turned up many times. J is TRBJ2-2 and V is TRBV6-5; 12 nucleotides agree with TRBD2. Germline trimming cut 6 bases from V and 5 bases from J; bases unmatched to any gene: 4. The germline CDR1 and CDR2 sequences are MNHEY and SVGAGI. CDR3 length: 15 amino acids. CDR3 sequence reads: CASRLGLAGTGELFF. The CDR3 nucleotides are TGTGCCAGCAGACTAGGACTAGCGGGGACCGGGGAGCTGTTTTTT.

This clonotype was recorded many times. This chain links TRBV14 with TRBJ2-1; possible D gene TRBD2, 5 bases. CDR3 length equals 15 residues. With 1 base removed from V and 8 bases from J, the gap between germline ends came to 15 bases. The germline CDR1 and CDR2 sequences are SGHDN and FVKESK. The CDR3 DNA reads as TGTGCCAGCAGCCAAGGAGGGAGTAGGGTCGATGAGCAGTTCTTC. Translating it yields CASSQGGSRVDEQFF.

This clonotype occurred many times. The gene calls are TRBV10-3 and TRBJ2-1; TRBD1 might be the D (5 bases). Trimming removed 3 bases at V and 0 bases at J, with 15 bases between. The germline gives CDR1 ENHRY, CDR2 SYGVKD. The CDR3 spans 17 residues. CDR3 region: CAISDTGVFVSYNEQFF. CDR3 in DNA: TGTGCCATCAGTGACACAGGCGTGTTTGTCTCCTACAATGAGCAGTTCTTC.

By share, this clonotype counts as medium-sized. This chain joins TRBV5-1 and TRBJ2-1; 11 bases match TRBD2. Germline V gene lookup returns CDR1 SGHRS and CDR2 YFSETQ. J was trimmed by 4 bases and V by 4 bases; bases with no gene match: 4. The CDR3 has 15 residues. The CDR3 bases are TGCGCCAGCAGCGGTAGCGGGGGGGCTTACAATGAGCAGTTCTTC. Translated: CASSGSGGAYNEQFF.

This clonotype was detected many times. The rearrangement joins TRBV5-1 to TRBJ1-1, with D unclear. The germline CDR1 and CDR2 sequences are SGHRS and YFSETQ. Trimming cost V 0 bases and J 2 bases, with 5 bases left between them. The CDR3 length is 13 residues. The CDR3 DNA follows: TGCGCCAGCAGCTTGGAGGTCAACACTGAAGCTTTCTTT. Protein: CASSLEVNTEAFF.

The sample holds many counts of this clonotype. The CDR3 spells CASSETLAGDPYEQYF. CDR3 bases: TGTGCCAGCAGCGAGACTCTAGCGGGGGACCCCTACGAGCAGTACTTC. The genes are TRBV7-9 and TRBJ2-7; 10 bases match TRBD2. This CDR3 has 16 amino acids. CDR1 is SEHNR and CDR2 is FQNEAQ in the germline V gene (reference sequence). With 5 bases clipped from V and 2 bases from J, the junction kept 9 bases outside the gene matches.

This clonotype was detected many times. The gene calls are TRBV6-2 or TRBV6-3 and TRBJ2-7; TRBD2 aligns across 8 bases. Germline V CDR1 and CDR2: MNHEY, SVGEGT. V dropped 0 bases and J dropped 5; count of bases not matched to a gene: 6. This CDR3 is built from 15 residues. CDR3 nucleotide sequence: TGTGCCAGCAGTTACTCGGGGCGGGAGGTAGACGAGCAGTACTTC. The encoded protein is CASSYSGREVDEQYF.

This clonotype has at least ten counts. The V gene is TRBV4-2, the J gene TRBJ2-7; 7 nucleotides align to TRBD1. From germline, CDR1 is LGHNA and CDR2 YNFKEQ. This CDR3 is built from 16 residues. V lost 4 bases to trimming and J lost 4 bases; unmatched junction nucleotides: 13. The CDR3 DNA reads TGTGCCAGCAGCCTAGAGGGACAGTCCCTCGGATACGAGCAGTACTTC. Translating gives CASSLEGQSLGYEQYF.